This T cell receptor (beta chain) was documented in a study of T cell changes during pregnancy in multiple sclerosis (dated by TCRdb to between 2018 and 2020). Background on the whole study: The study examined how the T cell repertoire changed over the course of pregnancy in women with multiple sclerosis.

Libraries were constructed by the immunoSEQ multiplex PCR assay. TCRdb holds this immuneACCESS table with in-frame rearrangements only. Some clones are missing; in checked studies, unresolved V genes explain under half, and the rest has no known cause. The sample yields tens of thousands of clones; about 91% were counted once. The ten largest make up less than 5.5% of the sample. Concerning this clone itself: Its recognized antigen is unknown. No much larger clone is present one base from it, and per-base qualities are unavailable.

The receptor comes from a female donor with multiple sclerosis, enrolled in a pregnancy study. The specimen was CD8+ T cells from peripheral blood mononuclear cells, collected before pregnancy.

The nucleotide sequence is TGTGCCAGCAGTTTAGGGCCAGGGGGGCGAGAGACCCAGTACTTC. Its translation is CASSLGPGGRETQYF. The sequence links TRBV27 to TRBJ2-5, and possibly TRBD1, on 7 matching bases. There are 15 amino acids in the CDR3, from cysteine to phenylalanine inclusive. The sequence is cut down to CDR3 DNA, 45 bases in frame from base 1. Taken from the germline V gene (reference sequence), the CDR1 and CDR2 loops are MNHEY and SMNVEV. Deletion took 2 bases off V and 4 bases off J, with a span of 14 bases between the germline ends.